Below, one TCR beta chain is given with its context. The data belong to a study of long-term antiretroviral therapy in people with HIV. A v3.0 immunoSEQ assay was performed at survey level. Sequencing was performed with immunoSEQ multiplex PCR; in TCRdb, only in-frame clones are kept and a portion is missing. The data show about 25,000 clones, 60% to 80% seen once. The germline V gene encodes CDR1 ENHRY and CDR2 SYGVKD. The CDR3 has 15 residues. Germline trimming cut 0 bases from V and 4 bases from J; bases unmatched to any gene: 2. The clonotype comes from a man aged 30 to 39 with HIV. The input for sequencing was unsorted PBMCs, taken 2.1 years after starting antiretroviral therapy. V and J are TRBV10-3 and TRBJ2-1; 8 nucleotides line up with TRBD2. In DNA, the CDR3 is TGTGCCATCAGTGAGTCCACTAGCGGTTACAATGAGCAGTTCTTC. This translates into CAISESTSGYNEQFF.